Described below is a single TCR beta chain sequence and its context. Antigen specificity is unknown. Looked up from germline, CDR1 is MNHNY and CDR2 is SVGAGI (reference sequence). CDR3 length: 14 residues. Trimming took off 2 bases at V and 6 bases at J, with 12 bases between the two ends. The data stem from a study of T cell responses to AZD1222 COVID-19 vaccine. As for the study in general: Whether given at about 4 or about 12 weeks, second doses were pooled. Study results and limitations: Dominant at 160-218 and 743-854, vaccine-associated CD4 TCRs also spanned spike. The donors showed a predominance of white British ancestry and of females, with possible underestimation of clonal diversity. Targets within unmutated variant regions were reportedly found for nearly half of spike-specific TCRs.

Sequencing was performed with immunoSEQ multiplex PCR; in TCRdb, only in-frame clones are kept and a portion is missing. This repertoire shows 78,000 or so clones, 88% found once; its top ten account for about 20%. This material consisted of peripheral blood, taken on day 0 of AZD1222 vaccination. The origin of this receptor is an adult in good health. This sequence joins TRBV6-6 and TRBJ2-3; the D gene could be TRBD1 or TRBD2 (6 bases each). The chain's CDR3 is CASSYDRTKDTQYF. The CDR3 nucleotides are TGTGCCAGCAGTTACGACAGGACTAAGGATACGCAGTATTTT.